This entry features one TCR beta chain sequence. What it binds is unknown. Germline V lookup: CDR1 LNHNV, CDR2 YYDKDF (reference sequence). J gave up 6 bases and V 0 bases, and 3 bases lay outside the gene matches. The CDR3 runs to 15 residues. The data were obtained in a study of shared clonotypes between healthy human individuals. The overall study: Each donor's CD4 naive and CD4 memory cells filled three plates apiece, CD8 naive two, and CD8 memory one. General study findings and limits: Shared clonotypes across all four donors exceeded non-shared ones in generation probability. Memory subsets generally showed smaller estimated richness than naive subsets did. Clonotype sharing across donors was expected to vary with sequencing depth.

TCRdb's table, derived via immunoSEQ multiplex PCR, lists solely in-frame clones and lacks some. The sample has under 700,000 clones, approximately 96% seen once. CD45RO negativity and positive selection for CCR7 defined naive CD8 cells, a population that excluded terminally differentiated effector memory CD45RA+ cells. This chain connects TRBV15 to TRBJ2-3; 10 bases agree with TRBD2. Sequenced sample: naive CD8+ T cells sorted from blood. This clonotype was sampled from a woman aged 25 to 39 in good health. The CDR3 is CATSRDMGLADTQYF. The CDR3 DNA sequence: TGTGCCACCAGCAGAGATATGGGACTAGCGGATACGCAGTATTTT.